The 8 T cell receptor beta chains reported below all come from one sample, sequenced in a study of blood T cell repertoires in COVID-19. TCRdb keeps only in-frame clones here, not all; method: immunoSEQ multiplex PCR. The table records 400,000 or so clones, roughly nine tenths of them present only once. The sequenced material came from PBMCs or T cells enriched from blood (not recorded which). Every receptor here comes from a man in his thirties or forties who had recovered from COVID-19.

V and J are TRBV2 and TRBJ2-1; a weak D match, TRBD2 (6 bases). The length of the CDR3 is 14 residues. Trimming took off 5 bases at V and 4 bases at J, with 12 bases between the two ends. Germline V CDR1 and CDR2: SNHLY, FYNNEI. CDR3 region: CASSPGTAYNEQFF. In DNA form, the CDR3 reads TGTGCCAGCAGTCCGGGGACTGCATACAATGAGCAGTTCTTC.

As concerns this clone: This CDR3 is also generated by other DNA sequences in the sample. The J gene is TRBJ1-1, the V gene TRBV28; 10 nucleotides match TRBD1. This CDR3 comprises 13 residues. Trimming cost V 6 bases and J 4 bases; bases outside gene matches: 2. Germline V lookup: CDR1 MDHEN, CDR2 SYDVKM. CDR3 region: CASSWTGGTEAFF. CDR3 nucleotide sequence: TGTGCCAGCAGCTGGACAGGGGGCACTGAAGCTTTCTTT. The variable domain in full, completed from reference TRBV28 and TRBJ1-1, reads DVKVTQSSRYLVKRTGEKVFLECVQDMDHENMFWYRQDPGLGLRLIYFSYDVKMKEKGDIPEGYSVSREKKERFSLILESASTNQTSMYLCASSWTGGTEAFFGQGTRLTVV.

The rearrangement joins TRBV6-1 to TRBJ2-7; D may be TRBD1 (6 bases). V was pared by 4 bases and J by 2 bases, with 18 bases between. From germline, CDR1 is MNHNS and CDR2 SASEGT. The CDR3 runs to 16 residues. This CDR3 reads CASSAARTEVPYEQYF. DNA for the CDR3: TGTGCCAGCAGTGCGGCCCGGACAGAGGTTCCCTACGAGCAGTACTTC.

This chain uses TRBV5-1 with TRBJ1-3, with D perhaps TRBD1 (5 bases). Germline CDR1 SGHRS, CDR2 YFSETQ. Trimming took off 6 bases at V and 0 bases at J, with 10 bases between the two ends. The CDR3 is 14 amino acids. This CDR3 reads CASTSGVSGNTIYF. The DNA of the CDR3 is TGCGCCAGCACCTCGGGGGTCTCTGGAAACACCATATATTTT. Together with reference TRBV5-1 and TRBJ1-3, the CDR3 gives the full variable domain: KAGVTQTPRYLIKTRGQQVTLSCSPISGHRSVSWYQQTPGQGLQFLFEYFSETQRNKGNFPGRFSGRQFSNSRSEMNVSTLELGDSALYLCASTSGVSGNTIYFGEGSWLTVV.

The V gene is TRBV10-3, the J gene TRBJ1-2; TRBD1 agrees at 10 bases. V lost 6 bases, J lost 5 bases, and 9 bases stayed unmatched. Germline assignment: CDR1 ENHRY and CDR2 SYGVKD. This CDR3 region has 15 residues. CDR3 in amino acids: CAISTVGTGEYGYTF. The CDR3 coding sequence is TGTGCCATCAGCACCGTAGGGACAGGGGAATATGGCTACACCTTC.

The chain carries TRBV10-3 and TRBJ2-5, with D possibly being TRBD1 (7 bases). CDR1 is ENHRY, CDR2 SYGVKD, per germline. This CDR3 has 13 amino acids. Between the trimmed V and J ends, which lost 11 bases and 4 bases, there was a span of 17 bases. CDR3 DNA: TGTGCCGCTCAAGGACAGGAGGGAGAGACCCAGTACTTC. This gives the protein CAAQGQEGETQYF.

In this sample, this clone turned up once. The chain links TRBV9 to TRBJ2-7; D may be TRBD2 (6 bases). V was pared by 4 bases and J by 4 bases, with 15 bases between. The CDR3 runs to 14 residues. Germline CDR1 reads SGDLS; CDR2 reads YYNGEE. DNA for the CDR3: TGTGCCAGCAGCCCCGTTTTGGGGGGATACGAGCAGTACTTC. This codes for CASSPVLGGYEQYF.

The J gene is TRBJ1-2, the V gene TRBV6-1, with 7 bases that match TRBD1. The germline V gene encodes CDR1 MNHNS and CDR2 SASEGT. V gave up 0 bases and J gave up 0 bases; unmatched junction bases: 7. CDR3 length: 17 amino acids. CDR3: CASSEAWQGVANYGYTF. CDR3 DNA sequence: TGTGCCAGCAGTGAAGCGTGGCAGGGGGTAGCTAACTATGGCTACACCTTC.